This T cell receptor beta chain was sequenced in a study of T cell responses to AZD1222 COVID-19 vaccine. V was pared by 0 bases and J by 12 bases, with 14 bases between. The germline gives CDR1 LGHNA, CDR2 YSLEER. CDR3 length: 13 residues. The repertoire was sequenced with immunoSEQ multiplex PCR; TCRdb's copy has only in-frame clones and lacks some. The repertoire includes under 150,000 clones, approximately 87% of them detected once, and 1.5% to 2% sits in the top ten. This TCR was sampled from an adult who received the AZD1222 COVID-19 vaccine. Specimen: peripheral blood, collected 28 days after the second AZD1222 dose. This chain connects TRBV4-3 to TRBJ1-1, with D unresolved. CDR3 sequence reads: CASSQDLGASPFF. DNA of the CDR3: TGCGCCAGCAGCCAAGATCTGGGCGCTAGCCCTTTCTTT.